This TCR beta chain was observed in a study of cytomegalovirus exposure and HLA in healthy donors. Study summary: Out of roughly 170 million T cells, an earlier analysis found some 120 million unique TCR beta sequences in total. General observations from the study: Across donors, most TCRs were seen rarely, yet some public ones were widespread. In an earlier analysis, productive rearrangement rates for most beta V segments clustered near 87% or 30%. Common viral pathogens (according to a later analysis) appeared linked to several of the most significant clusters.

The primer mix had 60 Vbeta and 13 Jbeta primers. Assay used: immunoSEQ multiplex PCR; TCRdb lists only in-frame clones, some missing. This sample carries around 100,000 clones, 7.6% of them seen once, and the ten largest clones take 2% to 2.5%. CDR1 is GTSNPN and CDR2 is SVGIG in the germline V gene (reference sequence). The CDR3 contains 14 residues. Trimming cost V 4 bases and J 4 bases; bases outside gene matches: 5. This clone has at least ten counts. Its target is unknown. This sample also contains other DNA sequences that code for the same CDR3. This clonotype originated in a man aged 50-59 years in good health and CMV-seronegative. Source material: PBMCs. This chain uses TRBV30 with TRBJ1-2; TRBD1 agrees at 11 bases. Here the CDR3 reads CAWTRTGGAYGYTF. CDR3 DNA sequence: TGTGCCTGGACCAGGACAGGGGGCGCCTATGGCTACACCTTC.